In its sample, the clone carrying this T cell receptor (beta chain) was seen a few times. Its antigen remains unidentified. These data originate in a study of cytomegalovirus exposure and HLA in healthy donors. Whole-study results and caveats: In a later analysis, several top co-occurrence clusters appeared linked to parvovirus B19, influenza, CMV and Epstein-Barr virus. Because they were indistinguishable, some V segments, including TRBV6-2 and TRBV6-3, were excluded.

The PCR had 60 Vbeta and 13 Jbeta primers. The table came from immunoSEQ multiplex PCR; TCRdb's copy has only in-frame clones and leaves some out. The table has 150,000 to 200,000 clones, 75% to 85% seen once. CDR1 MNHNS and CDR2 SASEGT come from the germline V gene. The CDR3 runs 14 residues. With 3 bases removed from V and 3 bases from J, the gap between germline ends came to 11 bases. V is TRBV6-1 and J is TRBJ1-2, with D uncertain. The sequence derives from a woman younger than 35 in good health and CMV-seropositive. Sequencing was done on a sample of PBMCs. In DNA, the CDR3 is TGTGCCAGCAGTGAGATGAACAGTTACTATGGCTACACCTTC. It codes for CASSEMNSYYGYTF.